This T cell receptor beta chain comes out of a study of CXCR3-negative and CXCR3-positive naive CD8 T cells. Study conclusions and caveats: Diversity in memory CD8+ cells fell much lower than the comparably high levels seen in both naive subsets.

The study made its TRB cDNA libraries by 5' RACE, adding UMI labels. Following a re-call of the 5' RACE reads, TCRdb has one entry per CDR3 protein and lacks DNA. This listing includes 45,000 to 70,000 distinct CDR3 sequences. With respect to this clonotype: The antigen is unknown.

From germline, CDR1 is SGHTA and CDR2 FQGNSA. This CDR3 region has 16 residues. The clonotype comes from a human donor in good health. Some clones in this sample may be carry-over from other donors' samples. The rearrangement links TRBV7-2 to TRBJ2-5; absent DNA, TCRdb's TRBD2 call cannot be checked. The source material was memory CD8+ T cells from blood. The CDR3 reads CASSLVGGLGGETQYF. Full variable domain (outside the CDR3, taken from reference TRBV7-2 and TRBJ2-5): GAGVSQSPSNKVTEKGKDVELRCDPISGHTALYWYRQSLGQGLEFLIYFQGNSAPDKSGLPSDRFSAERTGGSVSTLTIQRTQQEDSAVYLCASSLVGGLGGETQYFGPGTRLLVL.